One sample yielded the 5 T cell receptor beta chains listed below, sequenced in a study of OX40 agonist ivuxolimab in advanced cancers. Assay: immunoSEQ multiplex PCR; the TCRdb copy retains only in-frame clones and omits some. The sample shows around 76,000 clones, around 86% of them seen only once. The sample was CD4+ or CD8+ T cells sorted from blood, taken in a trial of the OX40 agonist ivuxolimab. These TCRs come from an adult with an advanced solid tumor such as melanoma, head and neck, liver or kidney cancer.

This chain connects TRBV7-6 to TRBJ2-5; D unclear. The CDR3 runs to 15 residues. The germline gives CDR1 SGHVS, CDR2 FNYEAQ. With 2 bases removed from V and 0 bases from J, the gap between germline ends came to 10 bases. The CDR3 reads CASSLQVGYQETQYF. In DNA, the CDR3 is TGTGCCAGCAGCTTACAGGTGGGGTACCAAGAGACCCAGTACTTC.

The CDR3 DNA is TGTGCCAGCAGCTTAGTCGTGGGGAACCGAATCTACGAGCAGTACTTC. This sequence encodes CASSLVVGNRIYEQYF. The chain employs TRBV7-2 and TRBJ2-7, with no clear D. V lost 1 base to trimming and J lost 3 bases, with 16 bases between them. Germline V gene lookup returns CDR1 SGHTA and CDR2 FQGNSA. The CDR3 totals 16 residues.

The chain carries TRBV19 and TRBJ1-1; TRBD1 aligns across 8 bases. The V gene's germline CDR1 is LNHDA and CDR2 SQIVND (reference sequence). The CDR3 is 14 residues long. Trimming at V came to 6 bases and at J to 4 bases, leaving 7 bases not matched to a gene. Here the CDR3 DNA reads TGTGCCAGTAGAACACAGGGGGTTTCCACTGAAGCTTTCTTT. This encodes CASRTQGVSTEAFF.

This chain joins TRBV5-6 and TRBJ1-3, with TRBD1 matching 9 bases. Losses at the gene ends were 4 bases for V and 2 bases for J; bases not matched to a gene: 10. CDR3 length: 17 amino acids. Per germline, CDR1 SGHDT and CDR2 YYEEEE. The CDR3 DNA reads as TGTGCCAGCAGCCGGATCGACAGGGGGGTCACTGGAAACACCATATATTTT. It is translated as CASSRIDRGVTGNTIYF. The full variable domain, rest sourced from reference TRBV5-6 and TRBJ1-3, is DAGVTQSPTHLIKTRGQQVTLRCSPKSGHDTVSWYQQALGQGPQFIFQYYEEEERQRGNFPDRFSGHQFPNYSSELNVNALLLGDSALYLCASSRIDRGVTGNTIYFGEGSWLTVV.

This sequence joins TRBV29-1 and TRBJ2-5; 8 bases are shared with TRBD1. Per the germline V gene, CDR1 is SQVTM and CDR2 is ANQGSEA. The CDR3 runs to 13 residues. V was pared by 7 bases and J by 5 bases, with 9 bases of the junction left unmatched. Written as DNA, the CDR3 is TGCAGCGCTTCCTCGACAGGGGCGGAGACCCAGTACTTC. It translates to CSASSTGAETQYF.